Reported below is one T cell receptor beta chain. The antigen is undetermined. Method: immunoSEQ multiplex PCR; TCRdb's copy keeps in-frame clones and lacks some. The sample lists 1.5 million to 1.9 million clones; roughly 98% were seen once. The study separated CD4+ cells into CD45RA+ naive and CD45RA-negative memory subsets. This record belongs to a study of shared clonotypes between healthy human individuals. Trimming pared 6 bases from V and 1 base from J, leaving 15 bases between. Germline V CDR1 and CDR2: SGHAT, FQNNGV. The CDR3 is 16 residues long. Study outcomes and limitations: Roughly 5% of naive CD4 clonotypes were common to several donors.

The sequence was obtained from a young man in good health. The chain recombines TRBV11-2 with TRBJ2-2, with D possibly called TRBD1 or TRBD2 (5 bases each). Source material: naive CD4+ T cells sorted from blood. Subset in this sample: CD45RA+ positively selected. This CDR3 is CASRRNRDGNTGELFF. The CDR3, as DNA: TGTGCCAGCAGGCGAAATCGGGACGGGAACACCGGGGAGCTGTTTTTT.